This T cell receptor (beta chain) appears in the sequencing data of a study of cytomegalovirus exposure and HLA in healthy donors. Study-wide findings and caveats: A later look showed TCR association rates differing by HLA locus, highest for DRB1 and lowest for HLA-C.

Regarding this clone: The antigen remains unidentified.

Germline-derived CDR1 and CDR2 are MDHEN and SYDVKM. Trimming took 11 bases from V and 4 from J, leaving 14 bases between them. The CDR3 length is 12 residues. The PCR contained 60 Vbeta and 13 Jbeta primers. The method was immunoSEQ multiplex PCR; TCRdb's version includes in-frame clones alone and lacks a portion of them. This listing includes roughly 190,000 clones. This chain links TRBV28 with TRBJ1-2; D ambiguous. The sample taken for sequencing was PBMCs. This TCR derives from a man aged 25 to 40 in good health and CMV-seronegative. The CDR3 sequence is CASSRPRYGYTF. The CDR3 bases are TGTGCCTCCTCGAGGCCGCGCTATGGCTACACCTTC.